This T cell receptor beta chain stems from a study of blood T cell repertoires in COVID-19. Here immunoSEQ multiplex PCR was the method, and the copy in TCRdb shows in-frame clones only, minus some. In the table there are about 91,000 clones, about 81% of which are singletons. Germline V lookup: CDR1 MDHEN, CDR2 SYDVKM. The CDR3 is 15 amino acids. The junction had 9 bases not matched to a gene; V was cut back by 3 bases and J by 5 bases. The sample holds a few counts of this clone. V and J are TRBV28 and TRBJ2-7; the match to TRBD2 covers 8 bases. This TCR came from a man aged 70-80 years with acute or convalescent COVID-19. What was sequenced was peripheral blood. Here the CDR3 reads CASSLGGTSRDEQYF. CDR3 in DNA: TGTGCCAGCAGTTTGGGCGGGACTAGTCGGGACGAGCAGTACTTC.